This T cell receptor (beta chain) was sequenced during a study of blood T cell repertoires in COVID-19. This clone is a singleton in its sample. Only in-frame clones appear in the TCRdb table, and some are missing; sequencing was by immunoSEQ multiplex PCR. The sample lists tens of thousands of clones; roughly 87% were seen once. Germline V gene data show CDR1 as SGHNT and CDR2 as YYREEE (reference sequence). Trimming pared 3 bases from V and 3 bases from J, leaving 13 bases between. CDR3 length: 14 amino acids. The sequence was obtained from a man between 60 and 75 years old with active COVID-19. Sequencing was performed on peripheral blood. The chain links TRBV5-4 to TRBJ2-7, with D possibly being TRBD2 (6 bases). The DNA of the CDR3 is TGTGCCAGCAGCTCGACCCGGGGGATCTACGAGCAGTACTTC. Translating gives CASSSTRGIYEQYF.